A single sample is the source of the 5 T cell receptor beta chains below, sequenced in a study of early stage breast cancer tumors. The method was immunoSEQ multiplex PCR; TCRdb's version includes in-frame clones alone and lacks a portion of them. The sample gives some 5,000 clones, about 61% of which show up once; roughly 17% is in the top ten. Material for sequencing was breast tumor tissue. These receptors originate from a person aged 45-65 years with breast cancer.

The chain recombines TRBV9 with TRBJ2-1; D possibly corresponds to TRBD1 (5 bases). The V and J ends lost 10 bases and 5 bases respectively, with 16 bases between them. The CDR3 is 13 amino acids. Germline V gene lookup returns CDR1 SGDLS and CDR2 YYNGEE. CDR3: CAGGTGVNNEQFF. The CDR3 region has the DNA TGTGCCGGCGGAACAGGAGTAAACAATGAGCAGTTCTTC. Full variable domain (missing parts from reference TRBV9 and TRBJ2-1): DSGVTQTPKHLITATGQRVTLRCSPRSGDLSVYWYQQSLDQGLQFLIQYYNGEERAKGNILERFSAQQFPDLHSELNLSSLELGDSALYFCAGGTGVNNEQFFGPGTRLTVL.

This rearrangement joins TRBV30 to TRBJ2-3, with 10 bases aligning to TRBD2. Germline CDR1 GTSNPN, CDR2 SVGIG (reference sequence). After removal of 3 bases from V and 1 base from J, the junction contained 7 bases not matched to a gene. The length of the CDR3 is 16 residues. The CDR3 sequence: CAWREAGTSGTDTQYF. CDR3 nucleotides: TGTGCCTGGAGAGAGGCTGGGACTAGCGGCACAGATACGCAGTATTTT.

CDR3: CASSSAPPTARQETQYF. The CDR3 DNA follows: TGTGCCAGCAGTTCGGCGCCCCCCACAGCCCGCCAAGAGACCCAGTACTTC. This chain links TRBV27 with TRBJ2-5; no clear D. The CDR3 contains 17 residues. Germline CDR1 and CDR2: MNHEY and SMNVEV (reference sequence). V lost 4 bases and J 1 base, leaving 19 bases between the germline ends.

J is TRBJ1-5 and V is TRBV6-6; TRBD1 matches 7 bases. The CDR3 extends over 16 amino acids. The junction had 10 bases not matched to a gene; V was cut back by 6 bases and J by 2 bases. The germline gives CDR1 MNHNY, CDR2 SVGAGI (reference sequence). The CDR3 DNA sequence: TGTGCCAGCAGACCCGGGAACAGGGGAGGCAATCAGCCCCAGCATTTT. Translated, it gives CASRPGNRGGNQPQHF.

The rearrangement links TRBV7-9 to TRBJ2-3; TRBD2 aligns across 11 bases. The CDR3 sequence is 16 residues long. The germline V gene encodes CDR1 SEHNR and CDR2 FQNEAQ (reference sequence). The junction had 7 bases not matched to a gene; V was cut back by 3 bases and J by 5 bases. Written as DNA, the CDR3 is TGTGCCAGCAGCTTCGATAGCGGGAGGGCAAAAGATACGCAGTATTTT. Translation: CASSFDSGRAKDTQYF.